These 24 T cell receptor beta chains originate from one sample sequenced in a study of CD8+ T cells in alopecia areata. Reverse transcription of extracted RNA yielded cDNA, which provided the sequencing template. Assay: immunoSEQ multiplex PCR; the TCRdb copy retains only in-frame clones and omits some. The repertoire holds 87,000 or so clones, with around 70% as singletons. Documented treatment: oral pan-JAK inhibitor, 5-10 mg twice daily. The sequencing used CD8+ T cells sorted from blood, collected around week 46, from a patient treated with tofacitinib. The receptors come from a human donor with alopecia areata.

This chain joins TRBV29-1 and TRBJ2-1, with 10 bases aligning to TRBD2. J lost 6 bases, V lost 5 bases, and 4 bases had no gene match. The CDR3 is 13 amino acids. The germline gives CDR1 SQVTM, CDR2 ANQGSEA. CDR3 in amino acids: CSVQRGGGNEQFF. CDR3 DNA sequence: TGCAGCGTTCAGCGGGGGGGAGGCAATGAGCAGTTCTTC.

The chain uses TRBV6-5 and TRBJ2-7, with a possible D match to TRBD1 (6 bases). The CDR3 contains 14 residues. V was clipped by 5 bases and J by 3 bases, with 14 bases between them. In germline, CDR1 is MNHEY, CDR2 SVGAGI. The CDR3 nucleotides are TGTGCCAGCAGTCTGCAGGGGACCCACTACGAGCAGTACTTC. As protein: CASSLQGTHYEQYF.

The chain uses TRBV7-6 and TRBJ2-7; the D gene is possibly TRBD1 (6 bases). Looked up from germline, CDR1 is SGHVS and CDR2 is FNYEAQ. V was pared by 5 bases and J by 5 bases, with 16 bases between. The CDR3 contains 14 residues. The CDR3 nucleotides are TGTGCCAGCAGCCGTACGGGACACCCCAACGAGCAGTACTTC. This gives the protein CASSRTGHPNEQYF. Drawing the rest from reference TRBV7-6 and TRBJ2-7, the complete variable domain is GAGVSQSPRYKVTKRGQDVALRCDPISGHVSLYWYRQALGQGPEFLTYFNYEAQQDKSGLPNDRFSAERPEGSISTLTIQRTEQRDSAMYRCASSRTGHPNEQYFGPGTRLTVT.

J is TRBJ1-3 and V is TRBV7-8, with 7 bases that match TRBD1. The V gene end was trimmed by 3 bases and the J gene end by 0 bases; junction bases not matched to a gene: 11. Germline CDR1 is SGHVS and CDR2 is FQNEAQ. There are 18 residues in the CDR3. In DNA, the CDR3 is TGTGCCAGCAGCTTTATGAGATTGGACAGGACCTCTGGAAACACCATATATTTT. Translating it yields CASSFMRLDRTSGNTIYF.

The chain carries TRBV30 and TRBJ1-1; D perhaps matches TRBD1 (5 bases). The length of the CDR3 is 12 residues. CDR1 GTSNPN and CDR2 SVGIG come from the germline V gene (reference sequence). Trimming removed 4 bases from V and 2 bases from J, with 8 bases in between. DNA for the CDR3: TGTGCCTGGACCAGGGATAACACTGAAGCTTTCTTT. It translates to CAWTRDNTEAFF.

This chain uses TRBV13 with TRBJ2-4, with D unclear. The germline V gene encodes CDR1 PRHDT and CDR2 FYEKMQ (reference sequence). The CDR3 extends over 14 amino acids. V was cut by 4 bases and J by 1 base, with 8 bases left in between. The CDR3 region has the DNA TGTGCCAGCAGCTCCAGTACCGCCAAAAACATTCAGTACTTC. Translating gives CASSSSTAKNIQYF. The variable domain in full, completed from reference TRBV13 and TRBJ2-4, reads AAGVIQSPRHLIKEKRETATLKCYPIPRHDTVYWYQQGPGQDPQFLISFYEKMQSDKGSIPDRFSAQQFSDYHSELNMSSLELGDSALYFCASSSSTAKNIQYFGAGTRLSVL.

This chain uses TRBV7-8 with TRBJ2-2; D gene ambiguous. The CDR3 is 18 amino acids. V lost 0 bases and J lost 7, with 21 bases in between. Germline CDR1 reads SGHVS; CDR2 reads FQNEAQ. CDR3 residues: CASSLAFIDVGFDGELFF. CDR3 DNA: TGTGCCAGCAGCTTAGCGTTTATCGATGTGGGGTTCGACGGGGAGCTGTTTTTT.

This chain uses TRBV4-2 with TRBJ2-7; D is uncertain. Germline CDR1 LGHNA, CDR2 YNFKEQ. Trimming shortened V by 0 bases and J by 0 bases, and 6 bases separated the two germline ends. The CDR3 has 14 amino acids. CDR3 coding DNA: TGTGCCAGCAGCCAAGAGCACAGCTCCTACGAGCAGTACTTC. Its translation is CASSQEHSSYEQYF.

The rearrangement links TRBV6-1 to TRBJ2-1; 9 bases align to TRBD1. Germline V gives CDR1 MNHNS, CDR2 SASEGT. V lost 4 bases and J lost 7; bases outside the gene matches: 5. This CDR3 spans 14 amino acids. CDR3 sequence: CASSGGTGMNEQFF. CDR3 coding DNA: TGTGCCAGCAGTGGCGGGACAGGGATGAATGAGCAGTTCTTC.

The V call is TRBV27, the J call TRBJ1-1, with D hard to call. This CDR3 spans 12 amino acids. V was shortened by 5 bases and J by 4 bases, with 8 bases between the two germline ends. The germline V gene has CDR1 MNHEY and CDR2 SMNVEV (reference sequence). CDR3 protein: CASSRPGTEAFF. CDR3 sequence (DNA): TGTGCCAGCAGTCGACCCGGCACTGAAGCTTTCTTT.

The chain carries TRBV5-1 and TRBJ2-6; 11 nucleotides line up with TRBD1. Germline V gene lookup returns CDR1 SGHRS and CDR2 YFSETQ. The CDR3 is 17 residues long. J was trimmed by 3 bases and V by 0 bases; bases with no gene match: 2. The CDR3 spells CASSLGTGGFGANVLTF. CDR3 nucleotides: TGCGCCAGCAGCTTGGGGACAGGGGGCTTTGGGGCCAACGTCCTGACTTTC.

This chain joins TRBV5-1 and TRBJ2-7, with D possibly matching TRBD2 (6 bases). The CDR3 is 15 residues long. In germline, CDR1 is SGHRS, CDR2 YFSETQ. Trimming removed 0 bases from V and 2 bases from J, with 12 bases in between. The CDR3 reads CASSLDGGVAYEQYF. The CDR3 bases are TGCGCCAGCAGCTTGGACGGGGGAGTCGCCTACGAGCAGTACTTC.

This clone has more than one count but fewer than ten. The chain uses TRBV5-6 and TRBJ1-2; D is ambiguous. Trimming removed 0 bases at V and 0 bases at J, with 6 bases between. This CDR3 is built from 14 residues. In germline, CDR1 is SGHDT, CDR2 YYEEEE. This CDR3 is CASSLDGSNYGYTF. CDR3 in DNA: TGTGCCAGCAGCTTGGACGGATCTAACTATGGCTACACCTTC. Based on the CDR3 plus reference TRBV5-6 and TRBJ1-2, the full variable domain is DAGVTQSPTHLIKTRGQQVTLRCSPKSGHDTVSWYQQALGQGPQFIFQYYEEEERQRGNFPDRFSGHQFPNYSSELNVNALLLGDSALYLCASSLDGSNYGYTFGSGTRLTVV.

The rearrangement uses TRBV2 and TRBJ2-1, with D perhaps assigned TRBD1 or TRBD2 (6 bases each). In germline, CDR1 is SNHLY, CDR2 FYNNEI. Trimming left V 5 bases short and J 7 bases short, with 12 bases between. The CDR3 has 13 residues. The CDR3, as DNA: TGTGCCAGCAGTTTGGGGGCGGGGAATGAGCAGTTCTTC. Translating it yields CASSLGAGNEQFF.

This clone occurred a few times. The rearrangement links TRBV30 to TRBJ2-7, with 10 positions matching TRBD2. The CDR3 is 14 amino acids. CDR1 and CDR2 (germline): GTSNPN, SVGIG (reference sequence). V dropped 4 bases and J dropped 2; count of bases not matched to a gene: 5. CDR3 nucleotides: TGTGCCTGGACTACCGGGACTAGCGCCTACGAGCAGTACTTC. Amino acids: CAWTTGTSAYEQYF.

The table lists this clone with a count of one. The CDR3 coding sequence is TGTGCCAGCAGCTTCGGCCTCTCGAACACTGAAGCTTTCTTT. It codes for CASSFGLSNTEAFF. The V call is TRBV13, the J call TRBJ1-1; the D is unclear. With 3 bases removed from V and 1 base from J, the gap between germline ends came to 9 bases. Germline assignment: CDR1 PRHDT and CDR2 FYEKMQ (reference sequence). The CDR3 length is 14 residues.

The CDR3 DNA reads as TGTGCCTACAGGGGGTACACTGAAGCTTTCTTT. Translating it yields CAYRGYTEAFF. The rearrangement uses TRBV30 and TRBJ1-1; 8 nucleotides align to TRBD1. In germline, CDR1 is GTSNPN, CDR2 SVGIG (reference sequence). The V and J ends lost 7 bases and 3 bases, in that order; junction bases with no gene match: 1. The length of the CDR3 is 11 residues.

The table lists this clone with a few counts. The chain recombines TRBV27 with TRBJ1-2, with TRBD1 identical over 7 bases. The CDR3 spans 13 residues. The trim removed 6 bases at V and 8 bases at J, leaving 9 bases unmatched. Germline CDR1 and CDR2: MNHEY and SMNVEV (reference sequence). The CDR3 DNA is TGTGCCAGCAGGCGGACCACAGGGGAAGGCTACACCTTC. Protein: CASRRTTGEGYTF.

This chain links TRBV27 with TRBJ2-1; 7 bases match TRBD1. Germline V gene data show CDR1 as MNHEY and CDR2 as SMNVEV (reference sequence). Trimming cost V 3 bases and J 7 bases; bases outside gene matches: 6. The CDR3 loop spans 14 amino acids. The CDR3 DNA reads as TGTGCCAGCAGTTTGGTCGGGACAGCAAATGAGCAGTTCTTC. It yields the protein CASSLVGTANEQFF.

This clone was counted only a few times. The genes are TRBV19 and TRBJ2-7; 10 nucleotides agree with TRBD1. The CDR3 spans 12 residues. J was trimmed by 7 bases and V by 10 bases; bases with no gene match: 7. Germline assignment: CDR1 LNHDA and CDR2 SQIVND (reference sequence). The CDR3: CATRQGAGEQYF. The CDR3 nucleotides read TGTGCCACTCGACAGGGGGCGGGGGAGCAGTACTTC.

The chain recombines TRBV7-2 with TRBJ2-2; D remains unclear. V gave up 5 bases and J gave up 7 bases, with 14 bases separating them. The CDR3 sequence is 14 residues long. In germline, CDR1 is SGHTA, CDR2 FQGNSA. The CDR3 region is CASSLYSLGGELFF. The CDR3 region has the DNA TGTGCCAGCAGCCTCTACAGTCTTGGCGGGGAGCTGTTTTTT.

The chain recombines TRBV5-6 with TRBJ2-7, with TRBD2 identical over 8 bases. The CDR3 has 14 residues. Losses at the gene ends were 7 bases for V and 2 bases for J; bases not matched to a gene: 8. From germline, CDR1 is SGHDT and CDR2 YYEEEE. The CDR3: CASGHSSGAYEQYF. The CDR3 DNA reads TGTGCCAGCGGTCATAGTAGCGGGGCCTACGAGCAGTACTTC.

This clone has a single count. The genes are TRBV5-1 and TRBJ2-1; D gene ambiguous. Germline CDR1 reads SGHRS; CDR2 reads YFSETQ. The CDR3 runs 14 residues. Trimming left V 0 bases short and J 9 bases short, with 13 bases between. The CDR3 coding sequence is TGCGCCAGCAGCTTGGTGGCCGAGACCGGTGAGCAGTTCTTC. As protein: CASSLVAETGEQFF.

The rearrangement links TRBV20-1 to TRBJ1-2; no reliable D call. CDR3 length: 10 amino acids. Between the trimmed V and J ends, which lost 0 bases and 8 bases, there was a span of 4 bases. CDR1 is DFQATT and CDR2 is SNEGSKA in the germline V gene (reference sequence). CDR3 DNA: TGCAGTGCTAGAGATAGGGGCTACACCTTC. Translating gives CSARDRGYTF.